This T cell receptor (beta chain) was captured in a study of blood T cell repertoires in COVID-19. Study details: Acute and convalescent COVID-19 samples came from the United States, Italy and Spain. In each case, the material was cDNA or gDNA derived from T cells, B-cell-depleted T cells, or PBMCs.

In the study's own analysis: Estimates of nucleated cell counts were drawn from the amplification of reference gene primers. The protocol was immunoSEQ multiplex PCR, while the TCRdb copy is restricted to in-frame clones and leaves out a portion. The DNA gave D and trimming, while V, J and clone size come from that table. Among 90,000 to 100,000 clones listed, approximately 86% were seen once. Germline V lookup: CDR1 LNHDA, CDR2 SQIVND (reference sequence). The CDR3 runs to 15 residues. Trimming removed 2 bases at V and 7 bases at J, with 15 bases between. The TCR sequence derives from a man in his fifties or sixties with acute or convalescent COVID-19. The sequenced sample was peripheral blood. This rearrangement joins TRBV19 to TRBJ1-5; no clear D. In DNA, the CDR3 is TGTGCCAGTAGTATAACGGGTCCTCTCGGCCAGCCCCAGCATTTT. This codes for CASSITGPLGQPQHF.